Given below is one TCR beta chain in context. Its antigen is currently not known. Base qualities are not at hand, and no much larger clone is one base apart. The roughly 39 donors, aged about 6 to 100 years, were systemically healthy Caucasian individuals from Russia. Each donor gave approximately 9.3 milliliters of peripheral blood, collected into EDTA-treated Vacutainer tubes. Ficoll-Paque density-gradient centrifugation was used to isolate PBMCs, with at least 6.5 million per sample. Trizol reagent was used to extract total RNA from the PBMCs, yielding at least 6 micrograms per sample. Naive CD45RAhigh/CD27high T cell percentages were measured by flow cytometry on a PBMC aliquot from every donor. At the junction V is shortened by 0 bases and J by 5 bases, with 11 bases in between. The CDR3, cysteine through phenylalanine, is 14 amino acids long. Only the CDR3 region is kept as DNA, spanning 42 bases read in frame from base 1. Reading the germline V gene gives CDR1 SGHRS and CDR2 YFSETQ.

The sample is drawn from a study of blood T cells in healthy people across ages (dated by TCRdb to the mid-2010s). About the study as a whole: In model experiments, template switching captured roughly one uniquely barcoded TCR beta cDNA molecule for every two T cells. The donors were divided into four age groups: young (average roughly 15 years), middle-aged (about 41), aged (approximately 62) and long-lived (roughly 82). Using the same blood draw, the study looked at two additional independent replicas of 1 million unique cDNA reads for two donors, one aged 18 to 29 and the other aged 80 or older. Age-related changes in TCR beta repertoire diversity were measured in the study by deep sequencing normalized with unique cDNA molecular identifiers.

Preparation of the library involved 5' RACE. Sequencing instrument: Illumina HiSeq 2500. A second PCR of about 7 to 12 cycles was run with a J-beta primer mix and a sample-barcoded 5' primer. Each TCR beta cDNA molecule received a unique molecular identifier from a template-switch 5' adaptor carrying 12 random nucleotides. Each sample yielded at least 3 million CDR3-containing paired-end reads. First-strand cDNA was synthesized from all RNA with the Mint cDNA synthesis kit, primed by a TRBC-specific oligonucleotide. After uracil-DNA glycosylase treatment, a first 18-cycle PCR used universal primers M1SS and BC2_uni_R on all cDNA. The source study handled its data this way. Normalization of each sample was performed by random selection of 1 million high-quality reads, each carrying a distinct molecular identifier. Instead of being binned into consensus sequences, reads with shared molecular identifiers were discarded. MiTCR, set to a Q25 quality threshold and the strictest error-elimination algorithm, was used for CDR3 identification, clonotype clustering and error correction. Lower-bound total TCR beta diversity was estimated with a nonparametric unseen species model using Euler transformation. The public reads were quality trimmed at Q25 with fastp and then assembled into clones with MiXCR by TCRdb, keeping productive beta chains. Each record represents a unique CDR3 protein, reported with the most common genes and DNA among its rows. TCRdb, not the original authors, processed these V and J calls. Here the sample has about 800,000 distinct CDR3 sequences; 25% occur a single time. Together, the top ten hold approximately 3.7% of the sample.

Overall study outcomes, separate from this receptor: There was a strong correlation between observed TCR beta diversity and the percentage of naive T cells measured by flow cytometry. The long-lived group showed more naive CD4+ T cells, fewer expanded clones and increased TCR diversity than the aged group, suggesting age selection. Estimates of total diversity based on one million sequenced T cells were regarded as lower bounds and as underestimates. As age increased, observed TCR beta diversity per million T cells dropped in a roughly linear way, and a significant reduction was already evident by age 40. Conclusive comparison of naive and antigen-experienced compartments was prevented by the profiling of bulk unsorted PBMCs. Because donor CMV infection status was unknown, age-related changes in expanded clonotypes were potentially confounded.

These data were likewise used in another study, on T cells of mothers and their children. The second study reports: Donors were nine systemically healthy Caucasian individuals: three mothers and their six children. cDNA synthesis used all of the extracted RNA, with 1.5 ug of RNA in each 15 ul reaction. In the second PCR, sample barcodes and 2-4 random nucleotides were introduced via the M1S primer. More than 8 million TCR beta CDR3 reads were obtained from each mother, and roughly 3 million reads were obtained from each child. In both related and unrelated pairs, thymic selection shapes the output of TCR recombination in a similar way, with inherited differences having only a minor effect. Related mother-child pairs always showed normalized repertoire overlap that was slightly higher than in unrelated mother-child pairs, though the difference was never significant. With a sensitivity of about 100 clones per million clonotypes, no persistent microchimeric T cell clones were detected. The study used deep NGS to compare TCR beta repertoires of mothers and children, seeking features distinguishing related mother-child pairs from unrelated individuals. Mothers averaged roughly 40 +/- 4 years of age and children averaged about 10 +/- 4 years. After adapters were ligated using NEBNext reagents, the libraries underwent 100+100 nt paired-end sequencing on an Illumina HiSeq 2000. To avoid cross-contamination, the mother libraries and the child libraries were prepared a month apart and sequenced in separate runs. Each donor had between about 450,000 and 2,100,000 distinct TCR beta clonotypes identified. Naive TCR beta clonotypes were estimated from low-frequency clonotypes matched to each donor's FACS-determined naive share, without sorting.

The sequence was collected from a boy younger than 18 in good health. Recombination joined TRBV5-1 with TRBJ2-5; too little of a D gene remains to name it. The sample consisted of blood. The DNA sequence is TGCGCCAGCAGCTTGGGCCTCGGGCCCGAGACCCAGTACTTC. The translation is CASSLGLGPETQYF.